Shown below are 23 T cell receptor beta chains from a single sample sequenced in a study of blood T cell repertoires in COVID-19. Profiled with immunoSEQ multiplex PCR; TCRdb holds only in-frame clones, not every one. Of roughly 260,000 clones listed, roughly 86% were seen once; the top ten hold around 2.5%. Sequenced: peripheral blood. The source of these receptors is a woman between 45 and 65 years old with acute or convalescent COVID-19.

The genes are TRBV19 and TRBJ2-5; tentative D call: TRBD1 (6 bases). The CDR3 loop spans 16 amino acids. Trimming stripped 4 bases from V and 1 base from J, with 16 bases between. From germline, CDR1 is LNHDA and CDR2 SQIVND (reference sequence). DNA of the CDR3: TGTGCCAGTAGTACGGGTCACAGGGACCTCCAAGAGACCCAGTACTTC. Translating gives CASSTGHRDLQETQYF. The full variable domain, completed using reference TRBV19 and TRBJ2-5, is DGGITQSPKYLFRKEGQNVTLSCEQNLNHDAMYWYRQDPGQGLRLIYYSQIVNDFQKGDIAEGYSVSREKKESFPLTVTSAQKNPTAFYLCASSTGHRDLQETQYFGPGTRLLVL.

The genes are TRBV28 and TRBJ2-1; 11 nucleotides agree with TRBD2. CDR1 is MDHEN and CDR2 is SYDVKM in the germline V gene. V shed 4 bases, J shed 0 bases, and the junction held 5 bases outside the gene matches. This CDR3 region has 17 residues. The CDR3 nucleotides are TGTGCCAGCAGTTCCATGACTAGCGGGATCTCCTACAATGAGCAGTTCTTC. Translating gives CASSSMTSGISYNEQFF.

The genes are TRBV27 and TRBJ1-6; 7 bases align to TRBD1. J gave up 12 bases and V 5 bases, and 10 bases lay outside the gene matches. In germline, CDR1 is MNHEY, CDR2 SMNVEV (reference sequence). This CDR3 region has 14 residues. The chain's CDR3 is CASSIDRDRGPLHF. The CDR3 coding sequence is TGTGCCAGCAGTATTGACAGGGATCGAGGACCCCTCCACTTT.

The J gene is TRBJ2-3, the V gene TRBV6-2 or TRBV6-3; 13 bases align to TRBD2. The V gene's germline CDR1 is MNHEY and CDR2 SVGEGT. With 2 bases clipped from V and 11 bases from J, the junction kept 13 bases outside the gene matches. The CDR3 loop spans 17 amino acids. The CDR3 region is CASSYRPGTSGKGGQYF. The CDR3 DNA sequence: TGTGCCAGCAGTTACCGCCCCGGGACTAGCGGGAAAGGCGGGCAGTATTTT.

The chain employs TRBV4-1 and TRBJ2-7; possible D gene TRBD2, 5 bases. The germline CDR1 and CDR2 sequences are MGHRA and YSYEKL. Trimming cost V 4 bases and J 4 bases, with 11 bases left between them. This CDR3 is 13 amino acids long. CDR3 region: CASSPLREYEQYF. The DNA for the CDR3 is TGCGCCAGCAGCCCCCTGAGGGAGTACGAGCAGTACTTC.

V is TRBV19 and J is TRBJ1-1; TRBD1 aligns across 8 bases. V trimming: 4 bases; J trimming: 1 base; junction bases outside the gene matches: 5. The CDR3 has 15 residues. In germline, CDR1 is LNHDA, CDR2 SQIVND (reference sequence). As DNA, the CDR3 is TGTGCCAGTAGTAGAGACAGGGGACGGAACACTGAAGCTTTCTTT. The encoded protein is CASSRDRGRNTEAFF.

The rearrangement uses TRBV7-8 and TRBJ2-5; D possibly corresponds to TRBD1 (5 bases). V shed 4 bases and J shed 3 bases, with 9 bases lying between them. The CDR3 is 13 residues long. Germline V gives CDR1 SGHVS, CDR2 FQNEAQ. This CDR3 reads CASSSQGKETQYF. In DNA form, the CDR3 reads TGTGCCAGCAGCTCCCAGGGAAAAGAGACCCAGTACTTC.

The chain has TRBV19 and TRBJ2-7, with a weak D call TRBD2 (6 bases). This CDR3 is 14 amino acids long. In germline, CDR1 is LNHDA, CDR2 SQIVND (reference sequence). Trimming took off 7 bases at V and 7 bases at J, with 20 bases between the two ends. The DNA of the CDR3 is TGTGCCAGTAACCTTGGGGGGACCCTGGGGGAGCAGTACTTC. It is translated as CASNLGGTLGEQYF. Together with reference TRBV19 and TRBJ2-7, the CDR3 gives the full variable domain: DGGITQSPKYLFRKEGQNVTLSCEQNLNHDAMYWYRQDPGQGLRLIYYSQIVNDFQKGDIAEGYSVSREKKESFPLTVTSAQKNPTAFYLCASNLGGTLGEQYFGPGTRLTVT.

CDR3 amino acids: CASRRLAGTTDTQYF. Written as DNA, the CDR3 is TGTGCCAGCAGACGACTAGCGGGAACCACAGATACGCAGTATTTT. The chain has TRBV27 and TRBJ2-3; 11 bases line up with TRBD2. V was pared by 6 bases and J by 2 bases, with 4 bases of the junction left unmatched. CDR1 and CDR2 from the germline V gene are MNHEY and SMNVEV (reference sequence). This CDR3 is 15 amino acids long.

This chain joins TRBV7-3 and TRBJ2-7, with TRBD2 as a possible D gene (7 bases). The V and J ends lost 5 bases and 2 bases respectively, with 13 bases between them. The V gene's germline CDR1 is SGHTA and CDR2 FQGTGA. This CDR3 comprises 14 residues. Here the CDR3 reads CASSPGGAPYEQYF. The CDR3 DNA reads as TGTGCCAGCAGCCCGGGGGGCGCTCCCTACGAGCAGTACTTC.

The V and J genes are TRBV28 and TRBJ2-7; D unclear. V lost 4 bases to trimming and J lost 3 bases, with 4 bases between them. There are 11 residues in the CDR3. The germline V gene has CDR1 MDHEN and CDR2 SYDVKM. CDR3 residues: CASSWSYEQYF. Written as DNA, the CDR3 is TGTGCCAGCAGTTGGAGCTACGAGCAGTACTTC.

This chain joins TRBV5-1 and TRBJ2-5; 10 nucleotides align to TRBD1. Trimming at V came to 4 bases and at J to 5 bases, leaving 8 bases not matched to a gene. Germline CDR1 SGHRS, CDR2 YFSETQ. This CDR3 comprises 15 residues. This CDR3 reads CASSNTDRGLETQYF. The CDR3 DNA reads TGCGCCAGCAGCAATACCGACAGGGGGCTGGAGACCCAGTACTTC.

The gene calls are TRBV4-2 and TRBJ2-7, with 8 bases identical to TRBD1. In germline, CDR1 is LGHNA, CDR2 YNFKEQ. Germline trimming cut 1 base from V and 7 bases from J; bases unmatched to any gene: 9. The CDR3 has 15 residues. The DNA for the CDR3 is TGTGCCAGCAGCCAAGTTGGGCAGGGGGCTGGGGAGCAGTACTTC. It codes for CASSQVGQGAGEQYF.

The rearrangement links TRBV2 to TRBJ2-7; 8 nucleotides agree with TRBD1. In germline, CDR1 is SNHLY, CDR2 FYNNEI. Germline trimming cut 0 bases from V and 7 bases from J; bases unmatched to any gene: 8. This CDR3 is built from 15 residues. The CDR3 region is CASSEASWTGREQYF. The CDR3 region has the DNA TGTGCCAGCAGTGAAGCATCCTGGACAGGGCGGGAGCAGTACTTC.

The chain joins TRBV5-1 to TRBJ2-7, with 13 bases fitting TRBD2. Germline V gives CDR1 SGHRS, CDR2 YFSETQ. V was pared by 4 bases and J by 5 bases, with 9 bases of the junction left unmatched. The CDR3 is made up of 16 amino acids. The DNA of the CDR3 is TGCGCCAGCAGCCCGAGGACTAGCGGGAGCCTGGACGAGCAGTACTTC. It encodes CASSPRTSGSLDEQYF.

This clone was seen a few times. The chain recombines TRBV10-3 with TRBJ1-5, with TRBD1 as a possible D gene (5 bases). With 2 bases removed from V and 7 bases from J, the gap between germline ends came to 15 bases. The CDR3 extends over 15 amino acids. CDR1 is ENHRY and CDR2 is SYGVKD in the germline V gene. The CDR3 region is CAISETDGGRQPQHF. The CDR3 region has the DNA TGTGCCATCAGTGAGACAGACGGGGGACGACAGCCCCAGCATTTT.

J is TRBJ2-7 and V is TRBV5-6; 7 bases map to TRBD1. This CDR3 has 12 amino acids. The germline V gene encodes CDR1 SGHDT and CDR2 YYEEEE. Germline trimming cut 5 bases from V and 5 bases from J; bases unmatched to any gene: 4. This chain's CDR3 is CASRRQGNEQYF. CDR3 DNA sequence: TGTGCCAGCAGGAGACAGGGCAACGAGCAGTACTTC.

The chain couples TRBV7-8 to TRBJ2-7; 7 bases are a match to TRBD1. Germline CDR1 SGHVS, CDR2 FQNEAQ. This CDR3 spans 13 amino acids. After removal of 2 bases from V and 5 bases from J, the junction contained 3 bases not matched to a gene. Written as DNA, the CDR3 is TGTGCCAGCAGCTTACAGACAGGGAACGAGCAGTACTTC. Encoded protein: CASSLQTGNEQYF.

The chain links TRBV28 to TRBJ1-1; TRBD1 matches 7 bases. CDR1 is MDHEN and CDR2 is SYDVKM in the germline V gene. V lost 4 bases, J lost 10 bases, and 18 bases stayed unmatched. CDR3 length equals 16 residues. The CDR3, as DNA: TGTGCCAGCAGTTCCCCCTCCGTGCGACAGGGATCGGGAGCTTTCTTT. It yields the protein CASSSPSVRQGSGAFF.

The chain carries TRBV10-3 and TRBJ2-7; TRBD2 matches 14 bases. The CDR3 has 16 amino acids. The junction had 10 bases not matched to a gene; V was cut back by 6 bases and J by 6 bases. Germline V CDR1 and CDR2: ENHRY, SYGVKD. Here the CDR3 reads CAIRPAGTSGRVEQYF. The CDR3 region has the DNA TGTGCCATCAGACCTGCCGGGACTAGCGGGAGAGTCGAGCAGTACTTC.

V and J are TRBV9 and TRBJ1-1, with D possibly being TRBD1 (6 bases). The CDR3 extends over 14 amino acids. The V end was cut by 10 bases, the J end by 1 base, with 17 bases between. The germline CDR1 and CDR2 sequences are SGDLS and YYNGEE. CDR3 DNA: TGTGCCCCCCAGGGGAGGGGCGGGAACACTGAAGCTTTCTTT. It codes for CAPQGRGGNTEAFF.

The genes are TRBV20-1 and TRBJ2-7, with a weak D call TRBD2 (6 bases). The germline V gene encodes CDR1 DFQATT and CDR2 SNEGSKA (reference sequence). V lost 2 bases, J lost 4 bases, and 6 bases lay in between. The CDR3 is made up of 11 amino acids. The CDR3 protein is CSARRGYEQYF. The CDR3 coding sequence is TGCAGTGCTAGACGGGGGTACGAGCAGTACTTC.

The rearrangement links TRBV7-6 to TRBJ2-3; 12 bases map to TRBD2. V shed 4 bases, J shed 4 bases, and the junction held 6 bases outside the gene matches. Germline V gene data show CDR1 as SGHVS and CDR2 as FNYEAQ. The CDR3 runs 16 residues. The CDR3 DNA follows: TGTGCCAGCAGCTCAGCGACTAGCGGGAGTTCAGATACGCAGTATTTT. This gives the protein CASSSATSGSSDTQYF.